Following are 31 T cell receptor beta chains from one sample sequenced in a study of CD8 T cells in Susac syndrome. The RNA input was about 0.5 to 1 ug, and it was reverse transcribed with random hexamers. TCRdb recomputed calls from the immunoSEQ multiplex PCR reads with MiXCR, one row per CDR3 protein. The sample carries 90,000 to 150,000 distinct CDR3 sequences, approximately 90% recorded once. The sample taken for sequencing was CD8+ T cells from PBMCs. The receptors stem from a human donor in good health.

This clonotype was found once. V and J are TRBV6-2 or TRBV6-3 and TRBJ2-1, with D unclear. Germline CDR1 and CDR2: MNHEY and SVGEGT. This CDR3 region has 14 residues. Trimming cost V 4 bases and J 5 bases, with 12 bases left between them. CDR3 loop: CASSFQEFHNEQFF. CDR3 bases: TGTGCCAGCAGTTTTCAGGAGTTCCACAATGAGCAGTTCTTC.

The V call is TRBV19, the J call TRBJ1-6, with 7 bases matching TRBD1. V shed 4 bases and J 4 bases; nucleotides not matched to a gene: 7. This CDR3 region has 16 residues. Germline CDR1 reads LNHDA; CDR2 reads SQIVND (reference sequence). This CDR3 reads CASSSRGTAYNSPLHF. The CDR3 region has the DNA TGTGCCAGTAGTAGCCGGGGGACAGCTTATAATTCACCCCTCCACTTT.

The sample holds a few counts of this clonotype. CDR3 sequence: CASSLVSTGTEAFF. The CDR3 DNA is TGCGCCAGCAGCTTGGTGAGCACCGGAACTGAAGCTTTCTTT. This chain connects TRBV5-1 to TRBJ1-1; unclear D gene. The CDR3 has 14 amino acids. V was shortened by 0 bases and J by 5 bases, with 11 bases between the two germline ends. Looked up from germline, CDR1 is SGHRS and CDR2 is YFSETQ.

This rearrangement joins TRBV2 to TRBJ1-1; 7 nucleotides match TRBD1. The length of the CDR3 is 17 residues. Germline V lookup: CDR1 SNHLY, CDR2 FYNNEI. V dropped 7 bases and J dropped 7; count of bases not matched to a gene: 21. The CDR3 loop reads CASKEGAFSGFFGEAFF. In nucleotides, the CDR3 is TGTGCCAGCAAGGAGGGGGCGTTTTCCGGTTTCTTCGGTGAAGCTTTCTTT.

V usage is TRBV5-1 and J usage is TRBJ2-1, with D perhaps given as TRBD1 or TRBD2 (5 bases each). V was clipped by 3 bases and J by 2 bases, with 12 bases between them. CDR1 and CDR2 (germline): SGHRS, YFSETQ. The CDR3 consists of 15 residues. The CDR3 protein is CASSSRDGAYNEQFF. The DNA of the CDR3 is TGCGCCAGCAGCTCCCGGGACGGAGCCTACAATGAGCAGTTCTTC.

The rearrangement uses TRBV29-1 and TRBJ1-2; D is possibly TRBD1 (5 bases). The CDR3 contains 12 residues. The V end lost 2 bases, the J end lost 8 bases, and 12 bases lay between the germline ends. The germline V gene encodes CDR1 SQVTM and CDR2 ANQGSEA. The CDR3: CSVEPGPWGYTF. CDR3 DNA sequence: TGCAGCGTTGAACCGGGACCTTGGGGCTACACCTTC.

There are a few counts of this clonotype. V gene TRBV7-2 combines with J gene TRBJ2-3; maybe TRBD1 (5 bases). Trimming pared 0 bases from V and 3 bases from J, leaving 16 bases between. This CDR3 is 17 amino acids long. The V gene's germline CDR1 is SGHTA and CDR2 FQGNSA. The CDR3 loop reads CASSLATGVGLTDTQYF. CDR3 sequence (DNA): TGTGCCAGCAGCTTAGCTACTGGCGTGGGGCTTACAGATACGCAGTATTTT.

The chain carries TRBV5-1 and TRBJ2-5; 9 positions agree with TRBD1. Germline CDR1 reads SGHRS; CDR2 reads YFSETQ. The CDR3 contains 14 residues. V lost 0 bases, J lost 4 bases, and 1 base stayed unmatched. The CDR3 here is CASSLVDRGETQYF. The CDR3 nucleotides are TGCGCCAGCAGCTTGGTGGACAGGGGAGAGACCCAGTACTTC. The whole variable domain, filled in from reference TRBV5-1 and TRBJ2-5, reads KAGVTQTPRYLIKTRGQQVTLSCSPISGHRSVSWYQQTPGQGLQFLFEYFSETQRNKGNFPGRFSGRQFSNSRSEMNVSTLELGDSALYLCASSLVDRGETQYFGPGTRLLVL.

This clonotype was observed once. The chain has TRBV30 and TRBJ1-1; the D is unclear. Germline CDR1 is GTSNPN and CDR2 is SVGIG (reference sequence). V was clipped by 5 bases and J by 7 bases, with 11 bases between them. This CDR3 is built from 11 residues. The CDR3 DNA reads as TGTGCCTGGCGTAGGGTGGGTGAAGCTTTCTTT. Residues: CAWRRVGEAFF.

The V and J genes are TRBV7-2 and TRBJ2-2, with D perhaps TRBD2 (6 bases). Germline V lookup: CDR1 SGHTA, CDR2 FQGNSA. The CDR3 totals 18 residues. V lost 6 bases, J lost 5 bases, and 25 bases lay in between. The CDR3 region is CASRRDSRPNSPTGELFF. The CDR3 DNA is TGTGCCAGCAGACGGGACTCCCGACCTAACTCTCCTACCGGGGAGCTGTTTTTT.

This chain links TRBV20-1 with TRBJ2-7, with TRBD1 matching 7 bases. Germline loops: CDR1 DFQATT, CDR2 SNEGSKA (reference sequence). This CDR3 is built from 14 residues. The V gene end was trimmed by 5 bases and the J gene end by 3 bases; junction bases not matched to a gene: 10. CDR3 amino acids: CSARVVQGYYEQYF. In DNA form, the CDR3 reads TGCAGTGCTCGCGTAGTACAGGGGTACTACGAGCAGTACTTC.

CDR3 residues: CAWRSQGRDQPQHF. CDR3 nucleotides: TGTGCCTGGAGGTCCCAGGGGAGGGATCAGCCCCAGCATTTT. V is TRBV30 and J is TRBJ1-5, with a weak D call TRBD1 (6 bases). Trimming stripped 3 bases from V and 5 bases from J, with 14 bases between. This CDR3 has 14 residues. Germline V gene data show CDR1 as GTSNPN and CDR2 as SVGIG (reference sequence).

The rearrangement links TRBV7-2 to TRBJ2-4; 9 nucleotides match TRBD1. CDR3 length: 16 amino acids. CDR1 SGHTA and CDR2 FQGNSA come from the germline V gene. Trimming at V came to 0 bases and at J to 2 bases, leaving 2 bases not matched to a gene. In DNA form, the CDR3 reads TGTGCCAGCAGCTTAGCGGACAGGGGTCCCAAAAACATTCAGTACTTC. This codes for CASSLADRGPKNIQYF.

The chain links TRBV7-2 to TRBJ1-6; D possibly corresponds to TRBD1 (6 bases). CDR3 length: 16 amino acids. Germline loops: CDR1 SGHTA, CDR2 FQGNSA. The V gene lost 3 bases and the J gene lost 7 bases, with 16 bases spanning the gap. This CDR3 reads CASSFSRPGANSPLHF. CDR3 sequence (DNA): TGTGCCAGCAGCTTCTCAAGGCCAGGGGCGAATTCACCCCTCCACTTT.

The V call is TRBV20-1, the J call TRBJ2-4; 13 nucleotides align to TRBD2. Germline CDR1 reads DFQATT; CDR2 reads SNEGSKA (reference sequence). Germline trimming cut 1 base from V and 3 bases from J; bases unmatched to any gene: 0. The CDR3 has 15 residues. The CDR3 nucleotides read TGCAGTGCTAGAGGGACTAGCGGGGGCAAAAACATTCAGTACTTC. It translates to CSARGTSGGKNIQYF.

V is TRBV10-3 and J is TRBJ1-2; D may be TRBD1 (5 bases). From germline, CDR1 is ENHRY and CDR2 SYGVKD. Trimming removed 0 bases at V and 3 bases at J, with 8 bases between. CDR3 length: 14 residues. CDR3 nucleotide sequence: TGTGCCATCAGTGAGTCGGGCAGGGACTATGGCTACACCTTC. It codes for CAISESGRDYGYTF.

The chain links TRBV5-1 to TRBJ1-3; D is undetermined. The germline V gene has CDR1 SGHRS and CDR2 YFSETQ. The ends were cut back, 2 bases at V and 3 bases at J, with 9 bases in the middle. The CDR3 runs to 14 residues. DNA for the CDR3: TGCGCCAGCAGCTTCGGGTCCAGTGGAAACACCATATATTTT. It encodes CASSFGSSGNTIYF.

This chain connects TRBV10-3 to TRBJ1-2; possible D gene TRBD1, 5 bases. V was cut by 8 bases and J by 7 bases, with 26 bases left in between. The germline CDR1 and CDR2 sequences are ENHRY and SYGVKD. The CDR3 is 16 amino acids. The CDR3 DNA follows: TGTGCCATCTTCCGACAGACAACTTCCTATTATTCTGGCTACACCTTC. Amino acid sequence: CAIFRQTTSYYSGYTF.

In nucleotides, the CDR3 is TGTGCCAGCAGTTACTCTTGGGGACAGGGGTCGTACGAGCAGTACTTC. Translating gives CASSYSWGQGSYEQYF. The genes are TRBV6-5 and TRBJ2-7; 10 bases are a match to TRBD1. Looked up from germline, CDR1 is MNHEY and CDR2 is SVGAGI. This CDR3 is built from 16 residues. J lost 4 bases, V lost 0 bases, and 6 bases had no gene match.

This chain connects TRBV7-2 to TRBJ2-3; D gene ambiguous. Germline values: CDR1 SGHTA, CDR2 FQGNSA. CDR3 length equals 13 residues. With 5 bases removed from V and 3 bases from J, the gap between germline ends came to 9 bases. The CDR3 loop is CASSPRATDTQYF. The CDR3 bases are TGTGCCAGCAGCCCAAGGGCGACAGATACGCAGTATTTT.

This clonotype was detected once. The chain is built from TRBV3-1 and TRBJ2-7; 8 nucleotides align to TRBD1. This CDR3 is built from 17 residues. Losses at the gene ends were 0 bases for V and 0 bases for J; bases not matched to a gene: 7. Germline CDR1 LGHDT, CDR2 YNNKEL (reference sequence). Here the CDR3 reads CASSQDIGQGVSYEQYF. DNA of the CDR3: TGTGCCAGCAGCCAAGATATCGGACAGGGCGTCTCCTACGAGCAGTACTTC.

This clonotype was observed a single time. The chain employs TRBV6-2 or TRBV6-3 and TRBJ1-5; TRBD1 matches at 7 bases. Germline values: CDR1 MNHEY, CDR2 SVGEGT. J was trimmed by 7 bases and V by 7 bases; bases with no gene match: 13. This CDR3 region has 15 residues. DNA of the CDR3: TGTGCCAGCAAACAGGGACAGCTTCTTGCGCAGCCCCAGCATTTT. Protein: CASKQGQLLAQPQHF.

The rearrangement joins TRBV7-9 to TRBJ1-1; D gene ambiguous. Per the germline V gene, CDR1 is SEHNR and CDR2 is FQNEAQ (reference sequence). Trimming took off 5 bases at V and 1 base at J, with 11 bases between the two ends. This CDR3 comprises 14 residues. This CDR3 is CASSARTENTEAFF. The CDR3 nucleotides read TGTGCCAGCAGCGCCCGGACGGAGAACACTGAAGCTTTCTTT. Full variable domain (remainder filled in from reference TRBV7-9 and TRBJ1-1): DTGVSQNPRHKITKRGQNVTFRCDPISEHNRLYWYRQTLGQGPEFLTYFQNEAQLEKSRLLSDRFSAERPKGSFSTLEIQRTEQGDSAMYLCASSARTENTEAFFGQGTRLTVV.

J is TRBJ2-2 and V is TRBV13, with a possible D match to TRBD1 (5 bases). CDR1 is PRHDT and CDR2 is FYEKMQ in the germline V gene (reference sequence). The CDR3 covers 16 residues. V lost 1 base, J lost 2 bases, and 11 bases lay in between. This CDR3 is CASSLVNRLNTGELFF. The CDR3 coding sequence is TGTGCCAGCAGCTTAGTTAACAGGTTAAACACCGGGGAGCTGTTTTTT.

V gene TRBV5-1 combines with J gene TRBJ2-3; TRBD1 might be the D (5 bases). The germline V gene has CDR1 SGHRS and CDR2 YFSETQ. V was pared by 4 bases and J by 4 bases, with 16 bases between. CDR3 length equals 15 residues. The chain's CDR3 is CASSPIRQIADTQYF. The CDR3 nucleotides are TGCGCCAGCAGCCCGATTCGACAGATTGCAGATACGCAGTATTTT.

This rearrangement joins TRBV5-1 to TRBJ2-1; D not certain. The germline CDR1 and CDR2 sequences are SGHRS and YFSETQ. V was clipped by 0 bases and J by 6 bases, with 4 bases between them. There are 12 residues in the CDR3. CDR3 amino acids: CASSLEVNEQFF. CDR3 DNA sequence: TGCGCCAGCAGCTTGGAAGTCAATGAGCAGTTCTTC.

The chain uses TRBV6-6 and TRBJ2-7; 11 bases are a match to TRBD2. V lost 4 bases and J lost 2; bases outside the gene matches: 4. The CDR3 runs 15 residues. Germline V CDR1 and CDR2: MNHNY, SVGAGI (reference sequence). CDR3 in amino acids: CASSFLAGGAYEQYF. The CDR3 DNA is TGTGCCAGCAGTTTCCTAGCGGGGGGCGCCTACGAGCAGTACTTC.

The CDR3 sequence: CASSQDRSTYEQYF. The CDR3 DNA is TGCGCCAGCAGCCAGGACAGGAGTACCTACGAGCAGTACTTC. V and J are TRBV4-1 and TRBJ2-7; 7 nucleotides match TRBD1. The V gene end was trimmed by 3 bases and the J gene end by 2 bases; junction bases not matched to a gene: 4. This CDR3 comprises 14 residues. Germline V gives CDR1 MGHRA, CDR2 YSYEKL.

The CDR3 region is CASSYSGGTQPQHF. The CDR3 coding sequence is TGTGCCAGCAGTTACTCTGGGGGCACGCAGCCCCAGCATTTT. The chain uses TRBV6-5 and TRBJ1-5; maybe TRBD1 (6 bases). With 0 bases removed from V and 7 bases from J, the gap between germline ends came to 10 bases. The CDR3 is 14 residues long. Germline V lookup: CDR1 MNHEY, CDR2 SVGAGI.

This clonotype was recorded only once. This rearrangement joins TRBV6-2 or TRBV6-3 to TRBJ2-7; a possible D gene is TRBD2 (6 bases). The CDR3 has 13 amino acids. Germline-derived CDR1 and CDR2 are MNHEY and SVGEGT. V lost 7 bases, J lost 4 bases, and 14 bases lay in between. The chain's CDR3 is CASTRDSWYEQYF. As DNA, the CDR3 is TGTGCCAGCACACGGGACTCCTGGTACGAGCAGTACTTC.

V is TRBV2 and J is TRBJ2-5, with 11 bases that match TRBD2. CDR1 SNHLY and CDR2 FYNNEI come from the germline V gene. The CDR3 sequence is 15 residues long. With V trimmed by 8 bases and J by 0 bases, 5 bases remained unmatched. The CDR3 DNA reads TGTGCCAGCGGATCGGGACTAGCGGACCAAGAGACCCAGTACTTC. Amino acids: CASGSGLADQETQYF.